The 9 T cell receptor beta chains reported below all come from one sample, sequenced in a study of identical twins. TCRdb reprocessed the 5' RACE reads with MiXCR, giving one entry per CDR3 protein. This table has some 900,000 distinct CDR3 sequences, 9% to 15% appearing once. In addition, the sample was reused for a study of yellow fever vaccine responses in identical twins.

The specimen was PBMCs. These TCRs come from a woman younger than 30 in good health.

This clonotype showed up just a few times. The V and J genes are TRBV28 and TRBJ1-6; perhaps TRBD1 as D (5 bases). The V and J ends lost 3 bases and 8 bases respectively, with 14 bases between them. The length of the CDR3 is 15 residues. The germline gives CDR1 MDHEN, CDR2 SYDVKM. The CDR3 loop reads CASSLVTKGDSPLHF. In DNA, the CDR3 is TGTGCCAGCAGTTTGGTCACCAAAGGGGATTCACCCCTCCACTTT. Full variable domain (remainder filled in from reference TRBV28 and TRBJ1-6): DVKVTQSSRYLVKRTGEKVFLECVQDMDHENMFWYRQDPGLGLRLIYFSYDVKMKEKGDIPEGYSVSREKKERFSLILESASTNQTSMYLCASSLVTKGDSPLHFGNGTRLTVT.

A few counts support this clonotype. The rearrangement uses TRBV20-1 and TRBJ2-7; no clear D. Trimming removed 5 bases from V and 0 bases from J, with 11 bases in between. The CDR3 runs 13 residues. The germline V gene has CDR1 DFQATT and CDR2 SNEGSKA (reference sequence). The CDR3 DNA reads as TGCAGTGCTTGCGACTGGGTCTCCTACGAGCAGTACTTC. Translating gives CSACDWVSYEQYF.

This clonotype showed up just a few times. In DNA form, the CDR3 reads TGTGCCAGCAGCTTAGTGCCGGGACGGGATCAGCCCCAGCATTTT. Its translation is CASSLVPGRDQPQHF. The chain combines TRBV11-3 with TRBJ1-5, with D maybe TRBD1 (5 bases). V lost 1 base and J 5 bases, leaving 12 bases between the germline ends. Germline-derived CDR1 and CDR2 are SGHNT and YENEEA. The CDR3 loop spans 15 amino acids.

The chain couples TRBV3-1 to TRBJ2-1, with 10 bases fitting TRBD2. V was pared by 0 bases and J by 5 bases, with 1 base of the junction left unmatched. This CDR3 is 15 amino acids long. CDR1 LGHDT and CDR2 YNNKEL come from the germline V gene (reference sequence). The DNA for the CDR3 is TGTGCCAGCAGCCAAGAACTAGCGGGGAACAATGAGCAGTTCTTC. Protein product: CASSQELAGNNEQFF.

This clonotype has more than one count but fewer than ten. The V and J genes are TRBV7-2 and TRBJ2-1; 7 bases align to TRBD2. J was trimmed by 8 bases and V by 5 bases; bases with no gene match: 6. Germline V CDR1 and CDR2: SGHTA, FQGNSA. The CDR3 consists of 13 residues. DNA for the CDR3: TGTGCCAGCAGCCGGGGACTAACGGATGAGCAGTTCTTC. Its translation is CASSRGLTDEQFF.

V is TRBV7-9 and J is TRBJ2-7; D may correspond to TRBD1 or TRBD2 (5 bases each). V lost 0 bases, J lost 0 bases, and 15 bases lay in between. The CDR3 is 17 amino acids. Germline lookup yields CDR1 SEHNR and CDR2 FQNEAQ (reference sequence). CDR3 DNA sequence: TGTGCCAGCAGCTTAGCACCCGGGACGGAAAGCTCCTACGAGCAGTACGTC. Translating it yields CASSLAPGTESSYEQYV.

In this sample, this clonotype turned up many times. The genes are TRBV4-1 and TRBJ2-1, with a tentative D call TRBD1 (5 bases). The CDR3 length is 17 residues. CDR1 is MGHRA and CDR2 is YSYEKL in the germline V gene. Between the trimmed V and J ends, which lost 1 base and 7 bases, there was a span of 20 bases. The CDR3 loop is CASSQGAQANHRNEQFF. The CDR3 DNA reads as TGCGCCAGCAGCCAAGGGGCCCAAGCTAACCACAGGAATGAGCAGTTCTTC.

About this clonotype: A much bigger clone sits one base away, suggesting this may be a read error. The chain links TRBV6-4 to TRBJ2-1; 9 bases align to TRBD2. CDR3 length: 18 residues. Looked up from germline, CDR1 is MRHNA and CDR2 is SNTAGT. The chain's CDR3 is CARSPAVVAGGPYNEQFF. As DNA, the CDR3 is TGTGCCCGCAGTCCGGCCGTAGTTGCGGGGGGGCCCTACAATGAGCAGTTCTTC.

The chain couples TRBV5-6 to TRBJ1-2; weak D call: TRBD1 (5 bases). Deletions cut 4 bases from V and 4 bases from J, with 14 bases between. This CDR3 region has 14 residues. Germline-derived CDR1 and CDR2 are SGHDT and YYEEEE. The CDR3, as DNA: TGTGCCAGCAGCCCCGGGGCCAGGGCCTATGGCTACACCTTC. This gives the protein CASSPGARAYGYTF.